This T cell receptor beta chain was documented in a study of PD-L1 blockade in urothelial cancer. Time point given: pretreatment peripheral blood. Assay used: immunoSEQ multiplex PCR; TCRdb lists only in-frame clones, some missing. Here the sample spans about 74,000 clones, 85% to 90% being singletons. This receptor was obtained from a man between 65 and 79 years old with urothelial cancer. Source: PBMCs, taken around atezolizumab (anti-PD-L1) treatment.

The CDR3 sequence: CASSTSSGTSTDTQYF. The CDR3 DNA sequence: TGTGCCAGCAGCACCTCTAGCGGCACTAGCACAGATACGCAGTATTTT. V is TRBV9 and J is TRBJ2-3; 7 bases align to TRBD2. Germline V gene lookup returns CDR1 SGDLS and CDR2 YYNGEE. CDR3 size: 16 residues. J was trimmed by 0 bases and V by 4 bases; bases with no gene match: 8. The entire variable domain, with the rest obtained from reference TRBV9 and TRBJ2-3, is as follows: DSGVTQTPKHLITATGQRVTLRCSPRSGDLSVYWYQQSLDQGLQFLIQYYNGEERAKGNILERFSAQQFPDLHSELNLSSLELGDSALYFCASSTSSGTSTDTQYFGPGTRLTVL.